The clone carrying this TCR beta chain has more than one count but fewer than ten. The target antigen is unknown. The use of a sample-barcoded 5' primer and a J-beta primer mix characterized a second PCR of about 6 to 12 cycles. TCRdb used MiXCR to reprocess the 5' RACE reads, holding one entry per CDR3 protein. The table lists some 670,000 distinct CDR3 sequences, around 52% of them singletons. This sample is part of a study of blood T cells in healthy people across ages. General study findings and limits: More naive CD4+ cells and higher diversity marked long-lived donors relative to aged donors. Diversity of TCR beta per million T cells declined in a roughly linear way with age. Changes seen in expanded clonotypes were possibly confounded by donor CMV status left unknown.

The germline gives CDR1 KGHSH, CDR2 LQKENI. This CDR3 is built from 15 residues. V lost 5 bases, J lost 1 base, and 14 bases lay in between. The chain carries TRBV18 and TRBJ1-2; D ambiguous. The sample consisted of blood. This receptor was identified in a woman aged 80 or older in good health. CDR3 nucleotide sequence: TGTGCCAGCTCAGATGATGTGGAAATTAACTATGGCTACACCTTC. This sequence encodes CASSDDVEINYGYTF.